Presented here are 30 T cell receptor beta chains from one specimen sequenced in a study of cytomegalovirus exposure and HLA in healthy donors. The assay was immunoSEQ multiplex PCR, and TCRdb's table has in-frame clones only and misses some. The sample carries about 79,000 clones, approximately 94% recorded once. Sequencing input: PBMCs. The receptor set was obtained from a woman aged 25 to 39 in good health and CMV-seronegative.

The J gene is TRBJ1-5, the V gene TRBV15; no reliable D call. Trimming removed 0 bases at V and 9 bases at J, with 24 bases between. This CDR3 has 18 amino acids. CDR1 is LNHNV and CDR2 is YYDKDF in the germline V gene (reference sequence). As DNA, the CDR3 is TGTGCCACCAGCAGAGATGAAAACTATAATAACCTGCGGGGGCCCCAGCATTTT. This sequence encodes CATSRDENYNNLRGPQHF.

The rearrangement uses TRBV7-8 and TRBJ1-2, with D maybe TRBD1 (5 bases). Trimming took off 3 bases at V and 5 bases at J, with 16 bases between the two ends. The CDR3 extends over 15 amino acids. The germline gives CDR1 SGHVS, CDR2 FQNEAQ. The CDR3 nucleotides are TGTGCCAGCAGCTTTTCCCGAGACAGAGTTTATGGCTACACCTTC. It specifies CASSFSRDRVYGYTF.

The rearrangement uses TRBV5-4 and TRBJ1-1, with TRBD1 identical over 12 bases. The length of the CDR3 is 15 residues. Looked up from germline, CDR1 is SGHNT and CDR2 is YYREEE (reference sequence). The junction had 5 bases not matched to a gene; V was cut back by 4 bases and J by 4 bases. CDR3 in DNA: TGTGCCAGCAGCGGGGACAGGGGGCGCCTCACTGAAGCTTTCTTT. Amino acids: CASSGDRGRLTEAFF.

This chain joins TRBV5-1 and TRBJ1-3, with TRBD1 identical over 7 bases. This CDR3 comprises 15 residues. V shed 4 bases and J 2 bases; nucleotides not matched to a gene: 6. CDR1 and CDR2 (germline): SGHRS, YFSETQ. The CDR3 protein is CASSVEGTAGNTIYF. The CDR3 coding sequence is TGCGCCAGCAGCGTGGAGGGGACAGCTGGAAACACCATATATTTT. Combining the CDR3 with reference TRBV5-1 and TRBJ1-3 gives the whole variable domain KAGVTQTPRYLIKTRGQQVTLSCSPISGHRSVSWYQQTPGQGLQFLFEYFSETQRNKGNFPGRFSGRQFSNSRSEMNVSTLELGDSALYLCASSVEGTAGNTIYFGEGSWLTVV.

V and J are TRBV25-1 and TRBJ2-1; 10 bases are shared with TRBD2. The CDR3 runs to 14 residues. Germline CDR1 reads MGHDK; CDR2 reads SYGVNS. Losses at the gene ends were 8 bases for V and 7 bases for J; bases not matched to a gene: 8. The CDR3, as DNA: TGTGCCAGCCAGCGGGGGGGATCGTTAAATGAGCAGTTCTTC. Amino acids: CASQRGGSLNEQFF.

This chain joins TRBV4-1 and TRBJ2-7; tentatively, D is TRBD1 (5 bases). V gave up 4 bases and J gave up 2 bases, with 15 bases separating them. This CDR3 spans 15 amino acids. Germline V gene sequence: CDR1 MGHRA, CDR2 YSYEKL. Here the CDR3 DNA reads TGCGCCAGCAGCCGAATTAGGACACCCCCCTACGAGCAGTACTTC. Amino acids: CASSRIRTPPYEQYF.

The rearrangement uses TRBV9 and TRBJ2-5, with 7 bases lining up with TRBD1. CDR3 size: 16 residues. V trimming: 4 bases; J trimming: 1 base; junction bases outside the gene matches: 10. Germline values: CDR1 SGDLS, CDR2 YYNGEE. CDR3 nucleotide sequence: TGTGCCAGCAGCCGAAGTCGGGACAGTCTCCAAGAGACCCAGTACTTC. Translated: CASSRSRDSLQETQYF.

CDR3 in DNA: TGTGCCACTGGCACCACGAACAGCCACTATGGCTACACCTTC. It yields the protein CATGTTNSHYGYTF. V is TRBV19 and J is TRBJ1-2; D gene ambiguous. The CDR3 sequence is 14 residues long. Per the germline V gene, CDR1 is LNHDA and CDR2 is SQIVND (reference sequence). Trimming pared 10 bases from V and 3 bases from J, leaving 18 bases between.

The rearrangement joins TRBV7-9 to TRBJ2-7; a possible D gene is TRBD2 (6 bases). The CDR3 sequence is 14 residues long. The V end was cut by 2 bases, the J end by 2 bases, with 10 bases between. Germline V gene sequence: CDR1 SEHNR, CDR2 FQNEAQ (reference sequence). CDR3 bases: TGTGCCAGCAGCTTACGGGAGAAGGCCTACGAGCAGTACTTC. It is translated as CASSLREKAYEQYF. The complete variable domain, with remaining parts taken from reference TRBV7-9 and TRBJ2-7, reads DTGVSQNPRHKITKRGQNVTFRCDPISEHNRLYWYRQTLGQGPEFLTYFQNEAQLEKSRLLSDRFSAERPKGSFSTLEIQRTEQGDSAMYLCASSLREKAYEQYFGPGTRLTVT.

The chain is built from TRBV6-1 and TRBJ1-2, with D possibly matching TRBD1 (5 bases). The germline V gene has CDR1 MNHNS and CDR2 SASEGT. This CDR3 contains 11 residues. Between the trimmed V and J ends, which lost 2 bases and 8 bases, there was a span of 6 bases. CDR3 sequence reads: CASSERGGYTF. As DNA, the CDR3 is TGTGCCAGCAGTGAAAGGGGAGGCTACACCTTC.

This chain uses TRBV7-9 with TRBJ1-1; the D gene is possibly TRBD1 (5 bases). The CDR3 length is 14 residues. The ends were cut back, 2 bases at V and 3 bases at J, with 10 bases in the middle. Germline CDR1 SEHNR, CDR2 FQNEAQ (reference sequence). The CDR3 here is CASSLTRADTEAFF. In nucleotides, the CDR3 is TGTGCCAGCAGCTTAACCAGGGCGGACACTGAAGCTTTCTTT. The variable domain in full, completed from reference TRBV7-9 and TRBJ1-1, reads DTGVSQNPRHKITKRGQNVTFRCDPISEHNRLYWYRQTLGQGPEFLTYFQNEAQLEKSRLLSDRFSAERPKGSFSTLEIQRTEQGDSAMYLCASSLTRADTEAFFGQGTRLTVV.

This chain connects TRBV5-1 to TRBJ2-2; 9 bases align to TRBD1. V shed 4 bases, J shed 0 bases, and the junction held 1 base outside the gene matches. This CDR3 has 15 residues. CDR1 and CDR2 (germline): SGHRS, YFSETQ. The CDR3 DNA is TGCGCCAGCAGCACAGGGGGCGCGAACACCGGGGAGCTGTTTTTT. Translation: CASSTGGANTGELFF.

In this sample, this clone turned up once. The chain is built from TRBV28 and TRBJ2-1, with 13 bases matching TRBD2. Germline assignment: CDR1 MDHEN and CDR2 SYDVKM. V lost 3 bases, J lost 3 bases, and 5 bases stayed unmatched. CDR3 size: 17 residues. CDR3 DNA sequence: TGTGCCAGCAGTTTGGGGACTAGCGGGACCCTCTACAATGAGCAGTTCTTC. This encodes CASSLGTSGTLYNEQFF.

J is TRBJ2-2 and V is TRBV7-2; 9 bases match TRBD1. Germline CDR1 and CDR2: SGHTA and FQGNSA. CDR3 length: 17 amino acids. V lost 5 bases and J lost 0; bases outside the gene matches: 7. For the CDR3, the DNA is TGTGCCAGCAGCGCCAGGGGACAGGGCACGAACACCGGGGAGCTGTTTTTT. This sequence encodes CASSARGQGTNTGELFF.

This clone was detected only once. The chain joins TRBV18 to TRBJ1-5; 7 bases align to TRBD1. The CDR3 is made up of 13 amino acids. The V segment lost 6 bases and the J segment 5 bases; nucleotides outside the gene matches: 4. From germline, CDR1 is KGHSH and CDR2 LQKENI. CDR3 in DNA: TGTGCCAGCTCCTTAGGACAGGATCAGCCCCAGCATTTT. Residues: CASSLGQDQPQHF.

The chain carries TRBV18 and TRBJ1-3; D is perhaps TRBD1 (5 bases). The CDR3 spans 14 residues. V lost 5 bases and J 0 bases, leaving 8 bases between the germline ends. The germline V gene encodes CDR1 KGHSH and CDR2 LQKENI. The CDR3 protein is CASSTGTSGNTIYF. The CDR3 DNA follows: TGTGCCAGCTCAACAGGTACCTCTGGAAACACCATATATTTT.

This sequence joins TRBV29-1 and TRBJ2-3; the D is unclear. The CDR3 is made up of 13 amino acids. V was cut by 3 bases and J by 3 bases, with 10 bases left in between. Looked up from germline, CDR1 is SQVTM and CDR2 is ANQGSEA. The DNA of the CDR3 is TGCAGCGTTGAGGAGCTTGGGACAGATACGCAGTATTTT. Amino acids: CSVEELGTDTQYF.

This chain uses TRBV28 with TRBJ1-6; 8 bases line up with TRBD1. V lost 8 bases, J lost 10 bases, and 13 bases stayed unmatched. The V gene's germline CDR1 is MDHEN and CDR2 SYDVKM. The CDR3 sequence is 15 residues long. CDR3 protein: CASSVGQGPWSPLHF. The CDR3 region has the DNA TGTGCCAGCTCTGTAGGACAGGGACCTTGGTCACCCCTCCACTTT. Using reference TRBV28 and TRBJ1-6 for the parts outside the CDR3, the full variable domain is DVKVTQSSRYLVKRTGEKVFLECVQDMDHENMFWYRQDPGLGLRLIYFSYDVKMKEKGDIPEGYSVSREKKERFSLILESASTNQTSMYLCASSVGQGPWSPLHFGNGTRLTVT.

V usage is TRBV9 and J usage is TRBJ2-5; 7 bases line up with TRBD2. The CDR3 totals 15 residues. Germline V gene data show CDR1 as SGDLS and CDR2 as YYNGEE. Unmatched junction bases numbered 4, after V lost 2 bases and J lost 0 bases. This CDR3 reads CASSVLGGNQETQYF. DNA of the CDR3: TGTGCCAGCAGCGTCCTGGGGGGGAACCAAGAGACCCAGTACTTC.

The chain joins TRBV19 to TRBJ2-5; possibly TRBD1 for D (5 bases). V was shortened by 4 bases and J by 1 base, with 10 bases between the two germline ends. Germline values: CDR1 LNHDA, CDR2 SQIVND (reference sequence). This CDR3 is 14 amino acids long. For the CDR3, the DNA is TGTGCCAGTAGTACCCGACAGACCCAAGAGACCCAGTACTTC. It encodes CASSTRQTQETQYF.

This clone was recorded a few times. The chain links TRBV5-1 to TRBJ1-6; D not resolved. V was cut by 1 base and J by 6 bases, with 8 bases left in between. CDR3 length: 14 amino acids. The germline V gene encodes CDR1 SGHRS and CDR2 YFSETQ. The CDR3 DNA is TGCGCCAGCAGCTTGTTGCAGGCTAATTCACCCCTCCACTTT. It codes for CASSLLQANSPLHF.

In DNA form, the CDR3 reads TGTGCCAGCGAACCCGGGACAGGGATATACGAGCAGTACTTC. The encoded protein is CASEPGTGIYEQYF. The chain uses TRBV2 and TRBJ2-7; TRBD1 agrees at 9 bases. The CDR3 consists of 14 residues. From germline, CDR1 is SNHLY and CDR2 FYNNEI. J lost 4 bases, V lost 8 bases, and 9 bases had no gene match.

This chain links TRBV7-2 with TRBJ1-2; perhaps TRBD1 as D (5 bases). The V gene's germline CDR1 is SGHTA and CDR2 FQGNSA. V lost 1 base, J lost 5 bases, and 5 bases lay in between. CDR3 length: 12 amino acids. The chain's CDR3 is CASSLGQYGYTF. DNA for the CDR3: TGTGCCAGCAGCTTAGGACAGTATGGCTACACCTTC.

This sequence joins TRBV7-9 and TRBJ2-3, with 13 bases lining up with TRBD2. J lost 1 base, V lost 4 bases, and 2 bases had no gene match. This CDR3 is built from 16 residues. CDR1 is SEHNR, CDR2 FQNEAQ, per germline (reference sequence). CDR3 residues: CASSSGLAGGTDTQYF. The CDR3 region has the DNA TGTGCCAGCAGCTCCGGACTAGCGGGGGGCACAGATACGCAGTATTTT. The complete variable domain, with remaining parts taken from reference TRBV7-9 and TRBJ2-3, reads DTGVSQNPRHKITKRGQNVTFRCDPISEHNRLYWYRQTLGQGPEFLTYFQNEAQLEKSRLLSDRFSAERPKGSFSTLEIQRTEQGDSAMYLCASSSGLAGGTDTQYFGPGTRLTVL.

The DNA for the CDR3 is TGTGCCAGCACCCGGGTAACAGATACGCAGTATTTT. Its protein is CASTRVTDTQYF. The rearrangement joins TRBV6-1 to TRBJ2-3; D unresolved. The V end lost 7 bases, the J end lost 3 bases, and 8 bases lay between the germline ends. There are 12 residues in the CDR3. CDR1 is MNHNS and CDR2 is SASEGT in the germline V gene.

DNA for the CDR3: TGTGCCAGCAGTGAAGGACAGGTGGCTCAGCCCCAGCATTTT. Translating gives CASSEGQVAQPQHF. The chain employs TRBV6-1 and TRBJ1-5, with D possibly matching TRBD1 (6 bases). Germline V lookup: CDR1 MNHNS, CDR2 SASEGT. V dropped 1 base and J dropped 6 bases, with 10 bases sitting between them. CDR3 length: 14 amino acids.

The chain is built from TRBV4-2 and TRBJ1-5; TRBD1 might be the D (5 bases). CDR3 length equals 16 residues. CDR1 is LGHNA and CDR2 is YNFKEQ in the germline V gene. V was clipped by 1 base and J by 3 bases, with 13 bases between them. In nucleotides, the CDR3 is TGTGCCAGCAGCCAAGGGGGAGGGGCCGTCAATCAGCCCCAGCATTTT. This translates into CASSQGGGAVNQPQHF.

The chain's CDR3 is CASSLAGRTEQYF. Here the CDR3 DNA reads TGCGCCAGCAGCTTGGCCGGTAGAACCGAGCAGTACTTC. This chain links TRBV5-1 with TRBJ2-7; D is undetermined. CDR3 length equals 13 residues. Germline CDR1 and CDR2: SGHRS and YFSETQ. Trimming shortened V by 0 bases and J by 6 bases, and 10 bases separated the two germline ends.

The chain combines TRBV9 with TRBJ1-6; no firm D call. Trimming took 7 bases from V and 7 from J, leaving 15 bases between them. The length of the CDR3 is 14 residues. The germline V gene encodes CDR1 SGDLS and CDR2 YYNGEE. CDR3 residues: CASAPTIRNSPLHF. For the CDR3, the DNA is TGTGCCAGCGCCCCCACTATAAGGAATTCACCCCTCCACTTT.

V gene TRBV29-1 combines with J gene TRBJ2-7; TRBD1 might be the D (5 bases). There are 13 residues in the CDR3. With 0 bases removed from V and 4 bases from J, the gap between germline ends came to 10 bases. Germline CDR1 is SQVTM and CDR2 is ANQGSEA. The CDR3 bases are TGCAGCGTTGAAGAGGGTCAGGGATACGAGCAGTACTTC. Encoded protein: CSVEEGQGYEQYF.